The T cell receptor (beta chain) under discussion was sequenced for a study of circulating CD8 cells and anti-PD-1 response in melanoma (dated by TCRdb to 2019 to 2021). Background on the whole study: Nivolumab was given to patients intravenously at 3 mg/kg every 2 weeks. The melanoma cohort included around 13 patients, of whom seven received anti-PD-1 as first-line therapy and six had previously received targeted therapy or immunotherapy. Patients with complete or partial responses were classified as responders, and patients with stable or progressive disease (RECIST v1.1) were classified as non-responders. A total of around 11 melanoma patients were included in the TCR repertoire analysis, 4 of them responders and 7 non-responders. In on-treatment samples, a biotinylated anti-human IgG4 antibody was used to detect PD-1. Findings and caveats that apply to the study as a whole: Since no tumor material could be accessed, the researchers instead assessed tumor reactivity using peptide assays on expanded sorted subsets. Only baseline and M1 samples, drawn from a small cohort with few responders, went into the published TCR repertoire comparisons. The authors pointed out that the cohort included both treatment-naive and previously treated patients, and that this mix could influence the results. Repertoires were found to be largely private between subsets, with under 7.5% of TRB clonotypes shared at M1, and the highest sharing was observed between DPOS and TIGIT. Because material was limited, experiments were generally done without replicates. The DNEG repertoire was the most diverse; PD-1 and DPOS showed similar, higher clonality, and TIGIT repertoires were the least diverse.

V loses 4 bases of germline sequence and J loses 2 bases, and the interval between the two ends is 0 bases. Including cysteine and phenylalanine, the CDR3 has 10 amino acids. Only the CDR3 portion is preserved as DNA: 30 bases, with reading frame beginning at the first base. The germline V gene encodes CDR1 MGHDK and CDR2 SYGVNS. Using a BD FACSAria II cell sorter, four subsets defined by PD-1 and/or TIGIT were sorted out of live CD3+CD8+TCRalphabeta+ cells. To characterize relevance to anti-PD-1 therapy response, circulating CD8 T cells were sorted into four subsets based on PD-1 and TIGIT expression. For each sorted CD8 T-cell subset, both the TCR alpha and TCR beta chains were sequenced. Peripheral blood was drawn before the first anti-PD-1 injection and after two and four injections. Ficoll gradient centrifugation was used to isolate PBMCs immediately. Until use, PBMCs were stored frozen in liquid nitrogen in RPMI containing around 21% FCS and approximately 10% DMSO. After thawing, PBMCs were stained with a viability dye and with antibodies against CD3, CD8alpha, TCRalphabeta, PD-1 and TIGIT. The RNeasy Kit was used to extract total RNA, and all samples had a RIN greater than 7.

TCRdb names NextSeq 500 as the instrument used. Starting from 15 ng of total RNA, TCR libraries were made with the QIAseq Immune Repertoire RNA Library Kit, Human TCR Panel. TCR libraries were sequenced on an Illumina NextSeq with a Mid Output V2 kit, and asymmetric 261x41 paired-end reads were used. Each TCR library was diluted to approximately 4 nM, pooled, denatured and loaded at approximately 1 pM. In the source study's methods: Processing of the TCR FASTQ files took place in the QIAGEN GeneGlobe Data Analysis Center, and downstream analysis was done in R 3.5.2. Clonality was calculated as one minus Shannon entropy normalized by the log of the number of unique productive sequences. TRA or TRB clonotypes differing in abundance between baseline and M1 were identified within each subset by Fisher exact tests at 5% FDR. Differentially abundant clonotypes were categorized as emerging, expanding, contracting or non-expanding/contracting. Morisita's overlap index was used to measure repertoire overlap between patients. TCRdb passed the public sequencing reads through fastp at Q25 and MiXCR, retaining productive beta sequences. Under each unique CDR3 protein, matching rows form one entry showing the most common genes and DNA. The V and J calls come from TCRdb's annotation, not from the publication. The sample data list approximately 400 distinct CDR3 sequences, and around 11% of these were observed just once. The top ten constitute around 46% of the sample.

Comments on this clonotype: What this receptor recognizes is not known. The record has no base qualities; no much larger clone is one base away.

The rearranged segments are TRBV25-1 and TRBJ2-7; confidence is insufficient to name the D gene. This clonotype was obtained from a human donor with melanoma. The sequenced sample was CD8+ T cells from PBMCs, obtained at baseline or after one month of anti-PD-1 therapy (not recorded which). The CDR3 protein is CASSAYEQYF. The bases read TGTGCCAGCAGTGCCTACGAGCAGTACTTC.